One and the same sample provided the 11 T cell receptor beta chains below, sequenced in a study of early T cells in non-severe SARS-CoV-2 infection. TCRdb re-derived calls from the 5' RACE reads in MiXCR, one entry per CDR3 protein. The sample includes around 80,000 distinct CDR3 sequences, 10% of them seen just once. Sequenced material: whole blood, taken at baseline. The receptors come from an adult who was a healthcare worker with PCR-confirmed SARS-CoV-2 infection or an uninfected control (not recorded which).

This clonotype occurred a few times. The V call is TRBV7-3, the J call TRBJ1-2; 7 bases map to TRBD1. This CDR3 spans 13 amino acids. Germline lookup yields CDR1 SGHTA and CDR2 FQGTGA. With 8 bases clipped from V and 6 bases from J, the junction kept 9 bases outside the gene matches. Written as DNA, the CDR3 is TGTGCCAGCCCAGAGGGGGCGACGGATGGCTACACCTTC. Protein product: CASPEGATDGYTF.

The J gene is TRBJ2-7, the V gene TRBV28, with a tentative D call TRBD1 (5 bases). The V end lost 6 bases, the J end lost 6 bases, and 12 bases lay between the germline ends. The length of the CDR3 is 12 residues. CDR1 MDHEN and CDR2 SYDVKM come from the germline V gene. The CDR3 nucleotides are TGTGCCAGCAGCGCTATGGGGCCCGAGCAGTACTTC. Translation gives CASSAMGPEQYF.

The chain carries TRBV5-1 and TRBJ2-2; 13 bases fit TRBD2. The CDR3 covers 15 residues. CDR1 and CDR2 from the germline V gene are SGHRS and YFSETQ. J gave up 6 bases and V 5 bases, and 4 bases lay outside the gene matches. This CDR3 is CASSDGLAGAGELFF. The CDR3 nucleotides read TGCGCCAGCAGTGACGGACTAGCGGGAGCCGGGGAGCTGTTTTTT.

The CDR3 sequence is CASGRQGWTDTQYF. In nucleotides, the CDR3 is TGTGCCAGCGGGCGACAGGGGTGGACAGATACGCAGTATTTT. The chain links TRBV2 to TRBJ2-3; 8 nucleotides agree with TRBD1. Germline V gives CDR1 SNHLY, CDR2 FYNNEI. The CDR3 spans 14 residues. V was pared by 8 bases and J by 3 bases, with 7 bases of the junction left unmatched.

This clonotype was recorded at least ten times. The rearrangement links TRBV28 to TRBJ1-2, with D unresolved. Between the trimmed V and J ends, which lost 1 base and 4 bases, there was a span of 7 bases. Germline values: CDR1 MDHEN, CDR2 SYDVKM. The CDR3 is 13 amino acids. This chain's CDR3 is CASSLLQAYGYTF. The CDR3 nucleotides read TGTGCCAGCAGTTTATTGCAGGCCTATGGCTACACCTTC.

This clonotype was recorded at least ten times. This chain links TRBV20-1 with TRBJ2-3; 8 nucleotides line up with TRBD2. Per the germline V gene, CDR1 is DFQATT and CDR2 is SNEGSKA (reference sequence). Germline trimming cut 1 base from V and 6 bases from J; bases unmatched to any gene: 15. There are 17 residues in the CDR3. The CDR3 loop reads CSARVPVGSGSMDTQYF. In DNA, the CDR3 is TGCAGTGCTAGAGTCCCCGTGGGGAGCGGGAGTATGGATACGCAGTATTTT.

The genes are TRBV28 and TRBJ2-2; 8 bases fit TRBD2. Germline loops: CDR1 MDHEN, CDR2 SYDVKM. V lost 6 bases and J lost 5; bases outside the gene matches: 8. The CDR3 totals 15 residues. CDR3 sequence reads: CASRPGLAGTGELFF. The CDR3 coding sequence is TGTGCCAGCAGACCCGGACTAGCTGGGACCGGGGAGCTGTTTTTT.

This clonotype is medium-sized in the sample. The chain employs TRBV5-1 and TRBJ2-7, with D tentatively TRBD2 (6 bases). The CDR3 contains 14 residues. Germline CDR1 SGHRS, CDR2 YFSETQ. Trimming took off 2 bases at V and 2 bases at J, with 11 bases between the two ends. The CDR3 here is CASSFTGVAYEQYF. CDR3 DNA sequence: TGCGCCAGCAGCTTCACGGGAGTCGCCTACGAGCAGTACTTC.

The chain employs TRBV3-1 and TRBJ2-1, with 7 bases matching TRBD2. CDR1 is LGHDT and CDR2 is YNNKEL in the germline V gene (reference sequence). J was trimmed by 3 bases and V by 4 bases; bases with no gene match: 9. The CDR3 sequence is 16 residues long. The CDR3 coding sequence is TGTGCCAGCAGCCGAATGGCGGGAGAGGGCTACAATGAGCAGTTCTTC. Translating it yields CASSRMAGEGYNEQFF.

The chain uses TRBV20-1 and TRBJ2-1; unclear D gene. Trimming took 6 bases from V and 6 from J, leaving 12 bases between them. Germline assignment: CDR1 DFQATT and CDR2 SNEGSKA (reference sequence). The CDR3 runs to 12 residues. For the CDR3, the DNA is TGCAGTGCCCCCTCGCCTGTCAATGAGCAGTTCTTC. It is translated as CSAPSPVNEQFF.

This clonotype was seen a handful of times. The J gene is TRBJ2-5, the V gene TRBV18, with D possibly matching TRBD1 (6 bases). The CDR3 is 14 residues long. V lost 2 bases and J 4 bases, leaving 11 bases between the germline ends. Germline assignment: CDR1 KGHSH and CDR2 LQKENI. In nucleotides, the CDR3 is TGTGCCAGCTCACCAGGGGGCGAATCAGAGACCCAGTACTTC. Translating it yields CASSPGGESETQYF.